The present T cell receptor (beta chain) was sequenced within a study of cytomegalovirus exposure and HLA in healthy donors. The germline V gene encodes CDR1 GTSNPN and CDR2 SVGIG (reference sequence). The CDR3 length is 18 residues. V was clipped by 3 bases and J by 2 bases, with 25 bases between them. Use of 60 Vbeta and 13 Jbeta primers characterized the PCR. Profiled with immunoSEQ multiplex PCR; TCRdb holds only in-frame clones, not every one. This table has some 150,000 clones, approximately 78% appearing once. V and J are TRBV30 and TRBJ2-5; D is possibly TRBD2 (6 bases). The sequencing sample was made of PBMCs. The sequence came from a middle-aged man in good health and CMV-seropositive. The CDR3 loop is CAWRGIRDSWSGQETQYF. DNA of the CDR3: TGTGCCTGGAGAGGCATCCGGGACTCCTGGTCGGGGCAAGAGACCCAGTACTTC.